The clone carrying this TCR beta chain was seen repeatedly, ten times or more. What it binds is unknown. CDR1 and CDR2 from the germline V gene are MDHEN and SYDVKM. This CDR3 is built from 16 residues. V gave up 2 bases and J gave up 3 bases, with 16 bases separating them. TCRdb independently ran MiXCR on the reads; one entry per CDR3 protein. The data contain some 110,000 distinct CDR3 sequences, roughly a tenth of them singletons. This entry comes from a study of T cell repertoires in cytomegalovirus infection. Study context: Through public TCR beta signatures, both CMV infection and matching HLA type were indicated.

Study results and limitations: Across the ex vivo response, the dominant clonotypes were HLA-C-restricted CMV-specific TCR beta clonotypes.

This chain connects TRBV28 to TRBJ1-1; D is ambiguous. This receptor was taken from a human donor in good health (CMV status not recorded). Some clones in this sample may be carry-over from other donors' samples. Sequenced: PBMCs, sequenced either directly or after in vitro stimulation (not recorded which). CDR3 residues: CASSLPAPGIYTEAFF. CDR3 DNA sequence: TGTGCCAGCAGTTTACCGGCTCCCGGGATATACACTGAAGCTTTCTTT.